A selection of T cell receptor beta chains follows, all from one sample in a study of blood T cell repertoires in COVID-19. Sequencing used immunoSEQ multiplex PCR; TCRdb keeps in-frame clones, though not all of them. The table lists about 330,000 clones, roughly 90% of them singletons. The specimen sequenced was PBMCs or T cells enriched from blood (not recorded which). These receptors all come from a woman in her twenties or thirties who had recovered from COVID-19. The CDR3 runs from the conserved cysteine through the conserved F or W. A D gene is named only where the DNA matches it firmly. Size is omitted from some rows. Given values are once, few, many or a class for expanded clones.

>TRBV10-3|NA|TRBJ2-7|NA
TGTGCCATCATATGCGAGGTACCCTACGAGCAGTACTTC
CAIICEVPYEQYF
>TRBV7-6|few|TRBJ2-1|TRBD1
TGTGCCAGCAGCTTATGGTCGGGACAGATCTACAATGAGCAGTTCTTC
CASSLWSGQIYNEQFF
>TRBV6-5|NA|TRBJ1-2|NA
TGTGCCAGCAGTCCAGGACAGCTCTATGGCTACACCTTC
CASSPGQLYGYTF
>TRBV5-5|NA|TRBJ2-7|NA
TGTGCCAGCAGCCTCAGGGTGGTGTCCTCCTACGAGCAGTACTTC
CASSLRVVSSYEQYF
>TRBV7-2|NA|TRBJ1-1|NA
TGTGCCAGCAGCTTTTCCCGGAACACTGAAGCTTTCTTT
CASSFSRNTEAFF
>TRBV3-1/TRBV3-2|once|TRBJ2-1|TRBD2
TGTGCCAGCAGCCAAGAAGCAGCGGGGGCGTTTTACAATGAGCAGTTCTTC
CASSQEAAGAFYNEQFF
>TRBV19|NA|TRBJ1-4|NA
TGTGCCAGTAGCTCCCACGGGACAAGGAATGAAAAACTGTTTTTT
CASSSHGTRNEKLFF
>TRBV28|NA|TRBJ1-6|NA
TGTGCCAGCAGCAGGGCTTCGGGAGATTCACCCCTCCACTTT
CASSRASGDSPLHF
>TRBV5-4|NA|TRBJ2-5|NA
TGTGCCAGCAGCCGGACAGAAGAGACCCAGTACTTC
CASSRTEETQYF
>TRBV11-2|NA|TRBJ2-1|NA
TGTGCCAGCAGCACCCCCAGGGAAGGCAATGAGCAGTTCTTC
CASSTPREGNEQFF
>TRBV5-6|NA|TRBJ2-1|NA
TGTGCCAGCAGCTTGCCTCAGGCTGAGCAGTTCTTC
CASSLPQAEQFF
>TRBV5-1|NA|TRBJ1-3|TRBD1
TGCGCCAGCTGCGGGACAGTAAGTCGAAACACCATATATTTT
CASCGTVSRNTIYF
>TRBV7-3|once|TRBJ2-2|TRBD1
TGTGCCAGCAGCTTAAGCAGGGGGCGAACCGGGGAGCTGTTTTTT
CASSLSRGRTGELFF
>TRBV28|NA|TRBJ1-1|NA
TGTGCCAGCAGTAAGGCGGGACGGAGGAACACTGAAGCTTTCTTT
CASSKAGRRNTEAFF
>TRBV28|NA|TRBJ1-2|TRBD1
TGTGCCAGCAGTACCCAACGGGACAGCCACTACACCTTC
CASSTQRDSHYTF
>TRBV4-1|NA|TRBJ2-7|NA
TGCGCCAGCAGCCAAAGTAGTCCCTATGGCGAGCAGTACTTC
CASSQSSPYGEQYF
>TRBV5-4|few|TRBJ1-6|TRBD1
TGTGCCAGCAGCTCCCAAGGACAGGGGGCCGGTTCACCCCTCCACTTT
CASSSQGQGAGSPLHF
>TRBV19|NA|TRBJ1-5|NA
TGTGCCAGTAGTATGAGTACAGGGCCCAATCAGCCCCAGCATTTT
CASSMSTGPNQPQHF
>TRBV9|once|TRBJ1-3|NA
TGTGCCAGCAGCGATTCTATTGGAAACACCATATATTTT
CASSDSIGNTIYF
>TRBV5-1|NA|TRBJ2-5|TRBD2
TGCGCCAGCAGTCAAAGACTAGCGGGGGGGCTGGCGGAGACCCAGTACTTC
CASSQRLAGGLAETQYF
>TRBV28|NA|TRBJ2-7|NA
TGTGCCAGCAGTCCAGGATCCACCTACGAGCAGTACTTC
CASSPGSTYEQYF
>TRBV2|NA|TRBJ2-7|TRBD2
TGTGCCAGCAGTCCGATAGCGGGAGGGCGCTACGAGCAGTACTTC
CASSPIAGGRYEQYF
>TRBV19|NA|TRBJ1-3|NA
TGTGCCAGTAGGTTCGGTTCCTCTGGAAACACCATATATTTT
CASRFGSSGNTIYF
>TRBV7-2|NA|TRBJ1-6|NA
TGTGCCAGCAGCTTAAACCAACGCGTCTCACCCCTCCACTTT
CASSLNQRVSPLHF
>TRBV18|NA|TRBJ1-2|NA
TGTGCCAGCTCACCCGACGGGACATATGGCTACACCTTC
CASSPDGTYGYTF
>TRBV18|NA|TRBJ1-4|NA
TGTGCCAGCTCACCACTTCCAGGGTACGAAAAACTGTTTTTT
CASSPLPGYEKLFF
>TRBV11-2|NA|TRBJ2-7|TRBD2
TGTGCCAGCAGACGTCTAGCGGGAGGGCCCCGCTACTACGAGCAGTACTTC
CASRRLAGGPRYYEQYF
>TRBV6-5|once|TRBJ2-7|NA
TGTGCCAGCAGTCCGGACACCGACTCCTACGAGCAGTACTTC
CASSPDTDSYEQYF